This T cell receptor beta chain was retrieved from a study of human T cells and chemical hapten exposure. Study-level information: There were weekly diphenylcyclopropenone doses to the scalp for patients throughout the approximately 25-week study. Findings of the study overall: TCRs at high frequency, those above 1 in 1000, did not change with DPC sensitization.

This sample's time point: pre-sensitization, week 0. As to treatment: therapeutic diphenylcyclopropenone sensitization with weekly scalp DPC. TCRdb itself ran the RACE reads through MiXCR, one entry per CDR3 protein. The sample has 200,000 to 300,000 distinct CDR3 sequences, about 8.1% seen once. This CDR3 has 14 residues. Germline assignment: CDR1 GTSNPN and CDR2 SVGIG (reference sequence). V was shortened by 4 bases and J by 10 bases, with 20 bases between the two germline ends. This clonotype was found a few times. Its antigen is unidentified. The clonotype originates from a woman aged 40-49 years with alopecia areata. Some clones in this sample may be carry-over from other donors' samples. The sequencing here drew on whole blood, taken in connection with sensitization to the hapten diphenylcyclopropenone (DPC). The chain is built from TRBV30 and TRBJ2-1, with no clear D. The CDR3: CAWNVGSPASEQFF. CDR3 nucleotides: TGTGCCTGGAATGTCGGTTCTCCCGCTTCGGAGCAGTTCTTC.